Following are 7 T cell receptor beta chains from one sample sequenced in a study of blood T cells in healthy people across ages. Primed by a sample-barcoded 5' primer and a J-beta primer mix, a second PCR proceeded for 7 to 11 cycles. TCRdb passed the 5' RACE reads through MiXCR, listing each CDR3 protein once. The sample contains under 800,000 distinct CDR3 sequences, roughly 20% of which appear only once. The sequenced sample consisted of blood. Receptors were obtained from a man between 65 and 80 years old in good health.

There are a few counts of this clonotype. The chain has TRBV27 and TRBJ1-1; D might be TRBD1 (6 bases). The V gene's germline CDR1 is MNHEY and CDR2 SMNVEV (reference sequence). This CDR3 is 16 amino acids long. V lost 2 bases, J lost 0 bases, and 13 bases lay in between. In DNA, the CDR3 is TGTGCCAGCAGTTTAATTGGGGGCAAGGTGAACACTGAAGCTTTCTTT. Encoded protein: CASSLIGGKVNTEAFF.

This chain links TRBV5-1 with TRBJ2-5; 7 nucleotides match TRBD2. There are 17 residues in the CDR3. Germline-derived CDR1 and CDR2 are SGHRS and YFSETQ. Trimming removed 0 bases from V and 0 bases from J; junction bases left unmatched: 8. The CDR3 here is CASSLVGSGAYQETQYF. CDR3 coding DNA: TGCGCCAGCAGCTTGGTGGGCAGCGGGGCGTACCAAGAGACCCAGTACTTC.

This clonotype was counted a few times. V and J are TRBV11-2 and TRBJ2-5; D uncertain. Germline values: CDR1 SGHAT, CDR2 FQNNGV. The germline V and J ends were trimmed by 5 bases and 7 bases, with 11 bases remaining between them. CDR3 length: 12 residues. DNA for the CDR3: TGTGCCAGCAGCGGAGCTCGTGGGACCCAGTACTTC. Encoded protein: CASSGARGTQYF.

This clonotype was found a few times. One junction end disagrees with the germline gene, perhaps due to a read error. The CDR3 here is CAGSENPTGGKNIQYF. CDR3 sequence (DNA): TGTGCCGGCAGTGAAAACCCCACAGGGGGCAAAAACATTCAGTACTTC. V and J are TRBV2 and TRBJ2-4; 8 bases align to TRBD1. The CDR3 is 16 residues long. CDR1 is SNHLY and CDR2 is FYNNEI in the germline V gene.

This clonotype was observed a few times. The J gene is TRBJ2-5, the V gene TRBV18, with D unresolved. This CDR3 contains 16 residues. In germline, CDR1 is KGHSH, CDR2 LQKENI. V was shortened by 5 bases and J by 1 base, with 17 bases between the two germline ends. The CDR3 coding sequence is TGTGCCAGCTCAGCCCTTGCAGTAGTCCCCCAAGAGACCCAGTACTTC. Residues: CASSALAVVPQETQYF.

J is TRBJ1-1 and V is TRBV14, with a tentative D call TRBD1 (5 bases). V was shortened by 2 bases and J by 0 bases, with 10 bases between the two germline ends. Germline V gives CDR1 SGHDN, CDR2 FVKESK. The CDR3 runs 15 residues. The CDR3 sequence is CASSQYGGVNTEAFF. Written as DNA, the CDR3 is TGTGCCAGCAGCCAATATGGGGGTGTGAACACTGAAGCTTTCTTT.

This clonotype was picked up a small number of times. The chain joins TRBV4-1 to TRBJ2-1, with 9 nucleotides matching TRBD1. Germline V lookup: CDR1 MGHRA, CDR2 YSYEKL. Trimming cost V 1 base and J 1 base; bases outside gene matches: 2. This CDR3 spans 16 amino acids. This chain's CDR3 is CASSQGQGVSYNEQFF. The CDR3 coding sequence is TGCGCCAGCAGCCAAGGACAGGGGGTATCCTACAATGAGCAGTTCTTC.